The text below deals with one TCR beta chain. Just one base apart from a much larger clone, this may be a read error. The sample belongs to a study of T cells in Graves' hyperthyroidism and ophthalmopathy. RNA transcripts served as the template for amplifying TCR beta CDR3 regions. Researchers ran a first-round RT-PCR on the TCR CDR3 using the HTBI primer set. A single record per CDR3 protein comes from TCRdb applying MiXCR to the multiplex PCR reads. The table records approximately 600,000 distinct CDR3 sequences, under 15% of them present only once. The sequence was collected from a woman between 40 and 55 years old with Graves' ophthalmopathy. Sequencing used blood.

In DNA form, the CDR3 reads TGCAGTGCTAGAGGCCTCCGGGACCGCTCAGACGAGCAGTACTTC. Translation gives CSARGLRDRSDEQYF. This rearrangement joins TRBV20-1 to TRBJ2-7; D may match TRBD1 or TRBD2 (5 bases each). V lost 1 base, J lost 5 bases, and 18 bases lay in between. Germline V gives CDR1 DFQATT, CDR2 SNEGSKA (reference sequence). The CDR3 covers 15 residues.